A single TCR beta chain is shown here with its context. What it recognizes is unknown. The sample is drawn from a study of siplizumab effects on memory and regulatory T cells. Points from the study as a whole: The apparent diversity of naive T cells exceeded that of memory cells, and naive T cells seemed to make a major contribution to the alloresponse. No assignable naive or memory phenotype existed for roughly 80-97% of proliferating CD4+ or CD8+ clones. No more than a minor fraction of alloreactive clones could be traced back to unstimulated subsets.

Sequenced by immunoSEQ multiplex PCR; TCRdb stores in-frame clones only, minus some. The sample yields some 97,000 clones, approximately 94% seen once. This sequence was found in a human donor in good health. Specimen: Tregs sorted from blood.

CDR3: CASSLSLRATGELFF. The CDR3 coding sequence is TGTGCCAGCAGCTTATCACTACGCGCGACCGGGGAGCTGTTTTTT. J is TRBJ2-2 and V is TRBV5-8; D unclear. There are 15 residues in the CDR3. V was pared by 2 bases and J by 5 bases, with 13 bases between. CDR1 and CDR2 from the germline V gene are SGHTS and YDEGEE.